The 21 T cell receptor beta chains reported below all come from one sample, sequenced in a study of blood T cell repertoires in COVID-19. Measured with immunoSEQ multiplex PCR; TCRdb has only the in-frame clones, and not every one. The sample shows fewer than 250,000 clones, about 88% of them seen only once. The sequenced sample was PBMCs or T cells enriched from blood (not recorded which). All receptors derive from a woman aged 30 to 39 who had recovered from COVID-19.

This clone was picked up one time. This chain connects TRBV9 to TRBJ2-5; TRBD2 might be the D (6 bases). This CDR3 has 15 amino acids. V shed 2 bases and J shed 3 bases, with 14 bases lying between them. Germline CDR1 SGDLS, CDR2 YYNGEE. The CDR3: CASSVGGGFEETQYF. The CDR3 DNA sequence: TGTGCCAGCAGCGTTGGGGGAGGATTCGAAGAGACCCAGTACTTC.

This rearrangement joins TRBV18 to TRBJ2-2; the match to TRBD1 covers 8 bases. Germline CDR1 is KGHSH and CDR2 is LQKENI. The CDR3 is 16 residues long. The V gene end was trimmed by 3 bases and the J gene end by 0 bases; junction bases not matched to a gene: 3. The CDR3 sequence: CASSPRDRTNTGELFF. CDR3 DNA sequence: TGTGCCAGCTCACCCCGGGACAGGACGAACACCGGGGAGCTGTTTTTT.

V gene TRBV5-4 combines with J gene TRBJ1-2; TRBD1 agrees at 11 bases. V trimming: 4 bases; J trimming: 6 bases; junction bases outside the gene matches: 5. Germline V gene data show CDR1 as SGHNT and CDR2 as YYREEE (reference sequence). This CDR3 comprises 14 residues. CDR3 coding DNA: TGTGCCAGCAGCGAGGACAGGGGGCGGAATGGCTACACCTTC. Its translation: CASSEDRGRNGYTF.

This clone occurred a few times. The CDR3 DNA reads as TGTGCCAGCAGATCTGGACAGGTCAATAATTCACCCCTCCACTTT. This codes for CASRSGQVNNSPLHF. V and J are TRBV2 and TRBJ1-6; TRBD1 matches at 7 bases. Germline CDR1 is SNHLY and CDR2 is FYNNEI. V shed 6 bases, J shed 5 bases, and the junction held 7 bases outside the gene matches. The CDR3 contains 15 residues.

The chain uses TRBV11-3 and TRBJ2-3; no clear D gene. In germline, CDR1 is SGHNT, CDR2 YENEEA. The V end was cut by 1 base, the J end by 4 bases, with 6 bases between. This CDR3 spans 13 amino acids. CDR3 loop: CASSLVSADTQYF. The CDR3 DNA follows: TGTGCCAGCAGCTTAGTCAGCGCAGATACGCAGTATTTT.

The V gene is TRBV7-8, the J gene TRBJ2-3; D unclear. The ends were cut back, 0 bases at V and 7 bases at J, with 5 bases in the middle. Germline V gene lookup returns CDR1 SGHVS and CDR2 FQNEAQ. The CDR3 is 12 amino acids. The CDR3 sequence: CASSLASYTQYF. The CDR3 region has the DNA TGTGCCAGCAGCTTAGCGAGTTATACGCAGTATTTT.

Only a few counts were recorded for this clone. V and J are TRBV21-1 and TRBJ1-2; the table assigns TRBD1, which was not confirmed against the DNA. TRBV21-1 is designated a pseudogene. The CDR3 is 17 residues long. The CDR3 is CASSKGSRGTENYGYTF. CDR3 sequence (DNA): TGTGCCAGCAGCAAAGGGTCGAGAGGGACAGAAAACTATGGCTACACCTTC.

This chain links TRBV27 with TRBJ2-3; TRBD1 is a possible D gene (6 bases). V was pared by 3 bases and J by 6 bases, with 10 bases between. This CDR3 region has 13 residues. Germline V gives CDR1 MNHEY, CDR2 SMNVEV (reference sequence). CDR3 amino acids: CASSFYQGDTQYF. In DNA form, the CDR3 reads TGTGCCAGCAGTTTTTACCAGGGGGATACGCAGTATTTT.

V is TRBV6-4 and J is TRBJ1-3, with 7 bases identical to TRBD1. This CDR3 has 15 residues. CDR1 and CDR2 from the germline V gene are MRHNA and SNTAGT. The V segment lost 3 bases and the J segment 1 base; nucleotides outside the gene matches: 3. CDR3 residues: CASSDRQGSGNTIYF. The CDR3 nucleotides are TGTGCCAGCAGTGATCGACAGGGTTCTGGAAACACCATATATTTT.

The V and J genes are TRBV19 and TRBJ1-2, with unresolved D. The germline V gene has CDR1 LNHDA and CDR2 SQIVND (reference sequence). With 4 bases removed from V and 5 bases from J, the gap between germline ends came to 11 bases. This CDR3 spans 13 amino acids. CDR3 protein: CASSRSMEYGYTF. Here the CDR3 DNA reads TGTGCCAGTAGTAGGTCAATGGAGTATGGCTACACCTTC.

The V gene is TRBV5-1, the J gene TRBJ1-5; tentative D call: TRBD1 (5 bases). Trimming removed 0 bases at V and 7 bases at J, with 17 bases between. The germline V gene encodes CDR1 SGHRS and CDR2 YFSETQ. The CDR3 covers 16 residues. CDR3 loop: CASSLGAGEKGQPQHF. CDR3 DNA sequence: TGCGCCAGCAGCTTGGGGGCGGGGGAGAAAGGCCAGCCCCAGCATTTT.

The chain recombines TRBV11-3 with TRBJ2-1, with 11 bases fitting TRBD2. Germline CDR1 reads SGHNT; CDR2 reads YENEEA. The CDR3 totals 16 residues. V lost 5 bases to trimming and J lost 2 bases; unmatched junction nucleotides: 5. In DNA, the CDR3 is TGTGCCAGCAGCACCCGTAGCGGGAGGGCCTACAATGAGCAGTTCTTC. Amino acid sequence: CASSTRSGRAYNEQFF.

CDR3 coding DNA: TGTGCCAGCAGCCCGAGGACAGGGAACTCCTACAATGAGCAGTTCTTC. Translation gives CASSPRTGNSYNEQFF. The chain combines TRBV7-9 with TRBJ2-1; 8 bases map to TRBD1. Germline CDR1 and CDR2: SEHNR and FQNEAQ (reference sequence). The CDR3 is made up of 16 amino acids. J gave up 0 bases and V 5 bases, and 6 bases lay outside the gene matches.

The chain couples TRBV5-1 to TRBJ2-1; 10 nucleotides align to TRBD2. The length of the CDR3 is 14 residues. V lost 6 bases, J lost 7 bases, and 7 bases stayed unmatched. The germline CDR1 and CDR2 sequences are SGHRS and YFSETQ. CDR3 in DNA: TGCGCCAGCAAACGGGAACTAGCGGGAAATGAGCAGTTCTTC. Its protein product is CASKRELAGNEQFF.

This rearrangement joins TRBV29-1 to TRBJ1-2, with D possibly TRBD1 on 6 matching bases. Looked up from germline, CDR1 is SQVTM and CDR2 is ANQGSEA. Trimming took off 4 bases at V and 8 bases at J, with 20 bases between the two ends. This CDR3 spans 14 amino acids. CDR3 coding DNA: TGCAGCGTTGCCAATGTAGGGGGATCGGGAGGCTACACCTTC. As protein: CSVANVGGSGGYTF. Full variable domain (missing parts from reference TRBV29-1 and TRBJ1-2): SAVISQKPSRDICQRGTSLTIQCQVDSQVTMMFWYRQQPGQSLTLIATANQGSEATYESGFVIDKFPISRPNLTFSTLTVSNMSPEDSSIYLCSVANVGGSGGYTFGSGTRLTVV.

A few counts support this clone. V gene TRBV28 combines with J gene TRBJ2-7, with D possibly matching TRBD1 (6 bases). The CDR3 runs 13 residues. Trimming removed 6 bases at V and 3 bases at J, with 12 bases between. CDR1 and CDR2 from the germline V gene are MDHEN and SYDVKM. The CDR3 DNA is TGTGCCAGCAGGGGGGCAGGGATCTACGAGCAGTACGTC. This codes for CASRGAGIYEQYV.

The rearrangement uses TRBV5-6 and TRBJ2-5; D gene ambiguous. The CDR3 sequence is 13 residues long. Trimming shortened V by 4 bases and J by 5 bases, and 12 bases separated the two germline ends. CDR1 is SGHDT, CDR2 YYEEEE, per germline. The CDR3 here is CASSPSGVETQYF. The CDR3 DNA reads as TGTGCCAGCAGCCCAAGTGGAGTCGAGACCCAGTACTTC.

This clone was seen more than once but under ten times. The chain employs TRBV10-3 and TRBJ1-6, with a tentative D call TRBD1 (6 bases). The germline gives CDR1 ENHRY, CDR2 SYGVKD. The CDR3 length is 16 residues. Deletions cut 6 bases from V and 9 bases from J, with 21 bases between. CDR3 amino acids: CAIRRASGVGGSPLHF. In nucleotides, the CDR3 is TGTGCCATCAGGAGGGCGTCAGGGGTAGGCGGTTCACCCCTCCACTTT.

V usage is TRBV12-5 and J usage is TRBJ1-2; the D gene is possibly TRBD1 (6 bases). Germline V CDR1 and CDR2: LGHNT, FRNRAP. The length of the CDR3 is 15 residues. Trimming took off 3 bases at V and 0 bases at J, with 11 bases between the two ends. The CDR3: CASGFRTETNYGYTF. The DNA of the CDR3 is TGTGCTAGTGGTTTCCGGACAGAGACTAACTATGGCTACACCTTC.

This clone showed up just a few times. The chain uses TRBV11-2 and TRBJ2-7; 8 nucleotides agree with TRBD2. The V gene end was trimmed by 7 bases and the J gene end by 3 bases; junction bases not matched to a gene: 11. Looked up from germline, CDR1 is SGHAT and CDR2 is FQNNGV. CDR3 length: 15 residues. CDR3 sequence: CASTSGSGRVYEQYF. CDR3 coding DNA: TGTGCCAGCACCTCGGGGAGCGGGAGAGTCTACGAGCAGTACTTC.

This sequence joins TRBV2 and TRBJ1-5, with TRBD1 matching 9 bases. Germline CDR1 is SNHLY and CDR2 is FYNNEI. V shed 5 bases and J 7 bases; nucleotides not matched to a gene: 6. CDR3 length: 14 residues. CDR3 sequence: CASSSGTGRQPQHF. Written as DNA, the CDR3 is TGTGCCAGCAGTTCGGGGACAGGGCGGCAGCCCCAGCATTTT.